One and the same sample provided the 25 T cell receptor beta chains below, sequenced in a study of T cell repertoires in cytomegalovirus infection. TCRdb ran MiXCR on the reads and lists one entry per CDR3 protein. The table has more than 500,000 distinct CDR3 sequences, about 15% seen once; the top ten hold more than 20%. The sequenced material came from CD8+ T cells from PBMCs. These receptors were obtained from a human donor in good health (CMV status not recorded). Some clones in this sample may be carry-over from other donors' samples.

This clonotype was detected ten times or more. This chain uses TRBV6-4 with TRBJ2-1; 7 positions agree with TRBD1. The CDR3 sequence is 14 residues long. CDR1 and CDR2 (germline): MRHNA, SNTAGT. Trimming at V came to 6 bases and at J to 9 bases, leaving 11 bases not matched to a gene. In DNA form, the CDR3 reads TGTGCCAGCAGCCAGGAAGAGGGGGCGGGTGAGCAGTTCTTC. This codes for CASSQEEGAGEQFF.

This clonotype was detected ten times or more. The chain uses TRBV7-8 and TRBJ2-7; unclear D gene. Trimming shortened V by 1 base and J by 7 bases, and 11 bases separated the two germline ends. The CDR3 totals 13 residues. From germline, CDR1 is SGHVS and CDR2 FQNEAQ. CDR3 sequence (DNA): TGTGCCAGCAGCTTAGAAATCTCAAGTGAGCAGTACTTC. It translates to CASSLEISSEQYF.

This clonotype appeared a few times. The chain recombines TRBV25-1 with TRBJ2-2; D assignment may be TRBD1 or TRBD2 (5 bases each). CDR1 and CDR2 from the germline V gene are MGHDK and SYGVNS. The CDR3 length is 16 residues. V lost 4 bases and J lost 4, with 16 bases in between. In DNA, the CDR3 is TGTGCCAGCAGTGCCCCATGGGGGTATGGCACCGGGGAGCTGTTTTTT. Its translation is CASSAPWGYGTGELFF.

This clonotype was recorded once. This chain connects TRBV28 to TRBJ2-1, with 12 bases aligning to TRBD2. The germline V gene has CDR1 MDHEN and CDR2 SYDVKM. The CDR3 is 17 amino acids. V lost 7 bases to trimming and J lost 7 bases; unmatched junction nucleotides: 14. The CDR3 reads CASTLTSPSGRANEQFF. CDR3 sequence (DNA): TGTGCCAGCACCTTAACCAGCCCTAGCGGGAGGGCTAATGAGCAGTTCTTC.

The V call is TRBV5-5, the J call TRBJ2-7, with D unresolved. This CDR3 has 15 residues. Germline CDR1 is SGHKS and CDR2 is YYEKEE (reference sequence). V was pared by 2 bases and J by 4 bases, with 16 bases between. The CDR3 spells CASSLNSPPVYEQYF. DNA for the CDR3: TGTGCCAGCAGCTTAAACTCCCCCCCGGTATACGAGCAGTACTTC. Using reference TRBV5-5 and TRBJ2-7 for the parts outside the CDR3, the full variable domain is DAGVTQSPTHLIKTRGQQVTLRCSPISGHKSVSWYQQVLGQGPQFIFQYYEKEERGRGNFPDRFSARQFPNYSSELNVNALLLGDSALYLCASSLNSPPVYEQYFGPGTRLTVT.

This clonotype was counted many times. The V gene is TRBV6-1, the J gene TRBJ2-7; 7 positions match TRBD1. The germline V gene encodes CDR1 MNHNS and CDR2 SASEGT. The CDR3 length is 16 residues. Trimming removed 4 bases from V and 2 bases from J; junction bases left unmatched: 11. This CDR3 is CASSVTQGNRPYEQYF. CDR3 coding DNA: TGTGCCAGCAGTGTAACACAGGGGAATCGTCCCTACGAGCAGTACTTC.

In its sample, this clonotype was seen many times. V is TRBV12-3 or TRBV12-4 and J is TRBJ2-1, with 11 bases matching TRBD2. V was pared by 2 bases and J by 4 bases, with 7 bases of the junction left unmatched. This CDR3 has 17 residues. The CDR3 DNA sequence: TGTGCCAGCAGTTTACTTGGGACTAGCGGCACGTACAATGAGCAGTTCTTC. It specifies CASSLLGTSGTYNEQFF.

The chain links TRBV7-8 to TRBJ2-2; the D is unclear. Germline CDR1 reads SGHVS; CDR2 reads FQNEAQ. Trimming removed 3 bases at V and 5 bases at J, with 10 bases between. The CDR3 totals 14 residues. The CDR3 DNA follows: TGTGCCAGCAGCTTGGACCGAGTAACCGGGGAGCTGTTTTTT. This codes for CASSLDRVTGELFF. Filled out from reference TRBV7-8 and TRBJ2-2, the complete variable domain reads GAGVSQSPRYKVAKRGQDVALRCDPISGHVSLFWYQQALGQGPEFLTYFQNEAQLDKSGLPSDRFFAERPEGSVSTLKIQRTQQEDSAVYLCASSLDRVTGELFFGEGSRLTVL.

About this clonotype itself: One end of the junction varies from germline; a read error may be responsible. J is TRBJ2-7 and V is TRBV6-5; 7 positions match TRBD2. CDR3 length equals 13 residues. Germline CDR1 reads MNHEY; CDR2 reads SVGAGI. In nucleotides, the CDR3 is TGTGCCAGCTGTTACTCGGGCGGGGGCGAGCAGTACTTC. Encoded protein: CASCYSGGGEQYF.

The V gene is TRBV7-6, the J gene TRBJ2-1; 9 bases fit TRBD2. Germline CDR1 is SGHVS and CDR2 is FNYEAQ. Trimming at V came to 5 bases and at J to 12 bases, leaving 14 bases not matched to a gene. The CDR3 covers 15 residues. In DNA form, the CDR3 reads TGTGCCAGCAGCCTTAGCGGGAGCTCCTACAATTTGCAGTTCTTC. This codes for CASSLSGSSYNLQFF.

The V call is TRBV13, the J call TRBJ1-4, with D perhaps matching TRBD1 (5 bases). CDR3 length: 15 amino acids. Trimming left V 7 bases short and J 0 bases short, with 12 bases between. CDR1 is PRHDT and CDR2 is FYEKMQ in the germline V gene (reference sequence). CDR3 sequence (DNA): TGTGCCAGCATCCTCAGGGCAGCAACTAATGAAAAACTGTTTTTT. Its translation: CASILRAATNEKLFF.

Only a few counts were recorded for this clonotype. The chain has TRBV27 and TRBJ2-2; D possibly matches TRBD1 or TRBD2 (5 bases each). CDR1 is MNHEY, CDR2 SMNVEV, per germline (reference sequence). The CDR3 covers 14 residues. Between the trimmed V and J ends, which lost 8 bases and 4 bases, there was a span of 14 bases. Here the CDR3 reads CASALRGRTGELFF. The CDR3, as DNA: TGTGCCAGCGCGTTGAGGGGTCGCACCGGGGAGCTGTTTTTT.

CDR3 DNA: TGTGCCAGCAGCACTACCCCGACAGGAGACTACACTGAAGCTTTCTTT. This translates into CASSTTPTGDYTEAFF. The chain joins TRBV12-3 or TRBV12-4 to TRBJ1-1, with D maybe TRBD1 (6 bases). There are 16 residues in the CDR3. The V end lost 6 bases, the J end lost 3 bases, and 20 bases lay between the germline ends.

The table lists this clonotype with many counts. V is TRBV29-1 and J is TRBJ2-3; TRBD2 aligns across 10 bases. Trimming took 5 bases from V and 2 from J; bases not matched to a gene: 7. The CDR3 has 15 residues. In germline, CDR1 is SQVTM, CDR2 ANQGSEA. CDR3 region: CSVLGLAVVTDTQYF. DNA of the CDR3: TGCAGCGTTCTCGGACTAGCGGTTGTCACAGATACGCAGTATTTT.

This clonotype was seen a few times. The chain has TRBV10-3 and TRBJ2-7; 7 bases line up with TRBD1. J gave up 2 bases and V 3 bases, and 4 bases lay outside the gene matches. There are 14 residues in the CDR3. The V gene's germline CDR1 is ENHRY and CDR2 SYGVKD. The CDR3 is CAISDPDRTYEQYF. The CDR3 DNA reads as TGTGCCATCAGTGACCCGGACAGGACCTACGAGCAGTACTTC.

This clonotype was observed a few times. This chain joins TRBV20-1 and TRBJ2-3, with no clear D. This CDR3 region has 17 residues. V was pared by 4 bases and J by 0 bases, with 20 bases between. Germline V gene data show CDR1 as DFQATT and CDR2 as SNEGSKA (reference sequence). The CDR3 protein is CSATFRLIPSSTDTQYF. The CDR3 DNA is TGCAGTGCTACGTTTCGACTGATCCCCTCTAGCACAGATACGCAGTATTTT.

The V and J genes are TRBV6-1 and TRBJ2-6, with D tentatively TRBD2 (5 bases). Per the germline V gene, CDR1 is MNHNS and CDR2 is SASEGT. The CDR3 length is 18 residues. Between the trimmed V and J ends, which lost 0 bases and 0 bases, there was a span of 12 bases. The CDR3 sequence: CASSEALRTYSGANVLTF. CDR3 sequence (DNA): TGTGCCAGCAGTGAAGCGCTTCGGACTTACTCTGGGGCCAACGTCCTGACTTTC.

This clonotype was seen ten or more times. The chain employs TRBV27 and TRBJ1-1; the match to TRBD1 covers 7 bases. The germline gives CDR1 MNHEY, CDR2 SMNVEV (reference sequence). V lost 7 bases, J lost 4 bases, and 9 bases stayed unmatched. This CDR3 has 14 residues. CDR3 DNA sequence: TGTGCCAGCACCACCCTGGACAGGCTCACTGAAGCTTTCTTT. Its translation is CASTTLDRLTEAFF.

This clonotype was recorded at least ten times. The chain couples TRBV7-9 to TRBJ2-5; D gene uncertain. The length of the CDR3 is 12 residues. Germline values: CDR1 SEHNR, CDR2 FQNEAQ (reference sequence). The V end lost 8 bases, the J end lost 3 bases, and 10 bases lay between the germline ends. The DNA for the CDR3 is TGTGCCAGCCTCGGAGAGGAAGAGACCCAGTACTTC. Translated, it gives CASLGEEETQYF.

Concerning this clonotype itself: This may be a read error, as it is one base from a much larger clone. In this CDR3 the conserved last residue, phenylalanine or tryptophan, is missing, so a read error is likely. The chain joins TRBV19 to TRBJ2-1; D perhaps matches TRBD2 (6 bases). V was cut by 1 base and J by 6 bases, with 16 bases left in between. The CDR3 contains 16 residues. In germline, CDR1 is LNHDA, CDR2 SQIVND (reference sequence). The CDR3 sequence: CASSIVGREWGNEQFL. DNA for the CDR3: TGTGCCAGTAGTATAGTAGGGCGGGAATGGGGCAATGAGCAGTTCTTA.

This clonotype was picked up many times. This sequence joins TRBV25-1 and TRBJ1-2; TRBD1 is a possible D gene (5 bases). V was shortened by 7 bases and J by 4 bases, with 13 bases between the two germline ends. Germline V gene lookup returns CDR1 MGHDK and CDR2 SYGVNS. This CDR3 is 13 amino acids long. This CDR3 is CASKDTSGYGYTF. The DNA of the CDR3 is TGTGCCAGCAAGGACACATCGGGCTATGGCTACACCTTC.

This chain links TRBV9 with TRBJ2-5; 10 bases are a match to TRBD1. The CDR3 has 15 amino acids. From germline, CDR1 is SGDLS and CDR2 YYNGEE. After removal of 0 bases from V and 3 bases from J, the junction contained 2 bases not matched to a gene. The CDR3 nucleotides are TGTGCCAGCAGCGTAGGACAGGGGGCTAAAGAGACCCAGTACTTC. Translated, it gives CASSVGQGAKETQYF.

The sample holds many counts of this clonotype. The chain recombines TRBV27 with TRBJ2-7; a possible D gene is TRBD2 (5 bases). V was pared by 4 bases and J by 1 base, with 14 bases between. CDR1 is MNHEY, CDR2 SMNVEV, per germline (reference sequence). The CDR3 runs 15 residues. CDR3 loop: CASSYSPSGSYEQYF. The CDR3 region has the DNA TGTGCCAGCAGTTATAGTCCCAGCGGTTCCTACGAGCAGTACTTC.

This clonotype was seen ten or more times. The chain recombines TRBV6-1 with TRBJ1-1; D remains ambiguous. The CDR3 has 13 amino acids. The germline CDR1 and CDR2 sequences are MNHNS and SASEGT. V lost 5 bases, J lost 4 bases, and 11 bases lay in between. The CDR3 protein is CASSKRPVTEAFF. The CDR3, as DNA: TGTGCCAGCAGTAAAAGACCTGTCACTGAAGCTTTCTTT.

This clonotype showed up many times. This chain joins TRBV7-8 and TRBJ1-2; D gene ambiguous. CDR3 length: 11 amino acids. Germline V gene data show CDR1 as SGHVS and CDR2 as FQNEAQ. V was clipped by 8 bases and J by 6 bases, with 10 bases between them. The CDR3 DNA is TGTGCCAGCTTGAAGGGAGATGGCTACACCTTC. Translated, it gives CASLKGDGYTF.